These 7 T cell receptor beta chains were sequenced from one sample in a study of blood T cell repertoires in COVID-19. This table comes from immunoSEQ multiplex PCR, and its TCRdb copy is limited to in-frame clones, with some not included. The repertoire holds approximately 400,000 clones, with more than 80% as singletons. Material: peripheral blood. All receptors derive from a man aged 35 to 55 with acute or convalescent COVID-19.

This chain uses TRBV9 with TRBJ2-7, with TRBD1 identical over 8 bases. Germline loops: CDR1 SGDLS, CDR2 YYNGEE. Germline trimming cut 3 bases from V and 2 bases from J; bases unmatched to any gene: 10. The CDR3 sequence is 16 residues long. This CDR3 is CASSASRDRPTYEQYF. For the CDR3, the DNA is TGTGCCAGCAGCGCATCCCGGGACAGGCCCACCTACGAGCAGTACTTC.

The chain recombines TRBV19 with TRBJ1-2; TRBD1 matches 8 bases. Germline V CDR1 and CDR2: LNHDA, SQIVND (reference sequence). The CDR3 covers 15 residues. Germline trimming cut 5 bases from V and 5 bases from J; bases unmatched to any gene: 10. CDR3 region: CASSLSRTGPYGYTF. The DNA for the CDR3 is TGTGCCAGTAGTCTCTCCAGGACAGGGCCATATGGCTACACCTTC. The complete variable domain, with remaining parts taken from reference TRBV19 and TRBJ1-2, reads DGGITQSPKYLFRKEGQNVTLSCEQNLNHDAMYWYRQDPGQGLRLIYYSQIVNDFQKGDIAEGYSVSREKKESFPLTVTSAQKNPTAFYLCASSLSRTGPYGYTFGSGTRLTVV.

This chain uses TRBV4-2 with TRBJ1-1, with TRBD1 as a possible D gene (6 bases). This CDR3 contains 15 residues. The V gene lost 3 bases and the J gene lost 2 bases, with 13 bases spanning the gap. Germline-derived CDR1 and CDR2 are LGHNA and YNFKEQ. CDR3 coding DNA: TGTGCCAGCAGCCATAACGCAGGGGTAAACACTGAAGCTTTCTTT. Amino acids: CASSHNAGVNTEAFF.

The J gene is TRBJ2-6, the V gene TRBV6-5; D may be TRBD1 (5 bases). The germline V and J ends were trimmed by 5 bases and 0 bases, with 8 bases remaining between them. CDR3 length: 15 amino acids. Germline CDR1 MNHEY, CDR2 SVGAGI. CDR3 sequence (DNA): TGTGCCAGCAGTAGGGGTTTCTCTGGGGCCAACGTCCTGACTTTC. Translating it yields CASSRGFSGANVLTF.

The chain joins TRBV14 to TRBJ2-2; TRBD2 matches 8 bases. This CDR3 has 16 residues. Germline loops: CDR1 SGHDN, CDR2 FVKESK. Germline trimming cut 6 bases from V and 7 bases from J; bases unmatched to any gene: 13. As DNA, the CDR3 is TGTGCCAGCAGTCCCCGACCAGCGGGAGCGATCGGGGAGCTGTTTTTT. Its translation is CASSPRPAGAIGELFF. The whole variable domain, remainder taken from reference TRBV14 and TRBJ2-2, is EAGVTQFPSHSVIEKGQTVTLRCDPISGHDNLYWYRRVMGKEIKFLLHFVKESKQDESGMPNNRFLAERTGGTYSTLKVQPAELEDSGVYFCASSPRPAGAIGELFFGEGSRLTVL.

V gene TRBV9 combines with J gene TRBJ2-3; 8 bases are a match to TRBD2. CDR3 length: 17 residues. V was pared by 4 bases and J by 2 bases, with 12 bases of the junction left unmatched. Germline loops: CDR1 SGDLS, CDR2 YYNGEE. This chain's CDR3 is CASSPYDGGRPTDTQYF. The CDR3 coding sequence is TGTGCCAGCAGCCCCTATGATGGCGGGAGGCCCACAGATACGCAGTATTTT.

The gene calls are TRBV5-8 and TRBJ2-5, with 10 bases aligning to TRBD2. The germline V gene encodes CDR1 SGHTS and CDR2 YDEGEE. This CDR3 contains 16 residues. V lost 0 bases, J lost 3 bases, and 5 bases stayed unmatched. The CDR3 loop is CASSLGASGGKETQYF. In DNA form, the CDR3 reads TGTGCCAGCAGCTTGGGGGCTAGCGGGGGTAAAGAGACCCAGTACTTC.